A single sample is the source of the 30 T cell receptor beta chains below, sequenced in a study of blood T cell repertoires in COVID-19. Sequenced by immunoSEQ multiplex PCR; TCRdb stores in-frame clones only, minus some. The sample yields under 55,000 clones, approximately 78% seen once. Sample: PBMCs or T cells enriched from blood (not recorded which). The receptors here all came from a woman in her fifties or sixties with acute COVID-19.

The genes are TRBV5-8 and TRBJ2-3; perhaps TRBD2 as D (7 bases). The V and J ends lost 0 bases and 6 bases respectively, with 14 bases between them. Per the germline V gene, CDR1 is SGHTS and CDR2 is YDEGEE. The CDR3 contains 15 residues. The CDR3 here is CASSLAGGRRDTQYF. The CDR3, as DNA: TGTGCCAGCAGCTTGGCCGGGGGGCGGCGGGATACGCAGTATTTT. The variable domain in full, with the rest retrieved from reference TRBV5-8 and TRBJ2-3, is EAGVTQSPTHLIKTRGQQATLRCSPISGHTSVYWYQQALGLGLQFLLWYDEGEERNRGNFPPRFSGRQFPNYSSELNVNALELEDSALYLCASSLAGGRRDTQYFGPGTRLTVL.

The rearrangement uses TRBV5-4 and TRBJ1-1, with 8 bases identical to TRBD1. The germline V gene has CDR1 SGHNT and CDR2 YYREEE (reference sequence). This CDR3 is built from 15 residues. V lost 4 bases and J lost 4; bases outside the gene matches: 9. CDR3: CASSRRTGWATEAFF. In DNA, the CDR3 is TGTGCCAGCAGCCGAAGGACAGGGTGGGCCACTGAAGCTTTCTTT. The whole variable domain, filled in from reference TRBV5-4 and TRBJ1-1, reads ETGVTQSPTHLIKTRGQQVTLRCSSQSGHNTVSWYQQALGQGPQFIFQYYREEENGRGNFPPRFSGLQFPNYSSELNVNALELDDSALYLCASSRRTGWATEAFFGQGTRLTVV.

This clone occurred a few times. The rearrangement joins TRBV28 to TRBJ1-2; perhaps TRBD1 as D (6 bases). CDR3 length: 13 amino acids. V was trimmed by 4 bases and J by 2 bases, leaving 8 bases between them. Germline loops: CDR1 MDHEN, CDR2 SYDVKM. Here the CDR3 DNA reads TGTGCCAGCAGTTCCGGACAGAACTATGGCTACACCTTC. Translating gives CASSSGQNYGYTF.

The chain employs TRBV6-5 and TRBJ1-2; possibly TRBD1 for D (6 bases). Trimming took 7 bases from V and 4 from J, leaving 13 bases between them. CDR3 length: 13 amino acids. The germline V gene has CDR1 MNHEY and CDR2 SVGAGI. The CDR3 nucleotides are TGTGCCAGCACCATAGTACAGGGCTATGGCTACACCTTC. Translating gives CASTIVQGYGYTF.

This chain uses TRBV30 with TRBJ1-1; D gene ambiguous. The CDR3 totals 14 residues. Germline CDR1 GTSNPN, CDR2 SVGIG (reference sequence). The ends were cut back, 1 base at V and 0 bases at J, with 9 bases in the middle. The CDR3 coding sequence is TGTGCCTGGAGTGGCGGCTTCATGAACACTGAAGCTTTCTTT. It codes for CAWSGGFMNTEAFF.

This sequence joins TRBV27 and TRBJ1-6, with 9 bases identical to TRBD1. The J segment lost 9 bases and the V segment lost 1 base, leaving 1 base of the junction unmatched. Looked up from germline, CDR1 is MNHEY and CDR2 is SMNVEV (reference sequence). The CDR3 sequence is 14 residues long. The CDR3 loop is CASSLYRGPSPLHF. In DNA, the CDR3 is TGTGCCAGCAGTTTATACAGGGGGCCTTCACCCCTCCACTTT.

This clone has a handful of counts. The chain combines TRBV27 with TRBJ2-1; 14 positions agree with TRBD2. V shed 4 bases and J 7 bases; nucleotides not matched to a gene: 6. This CDR3 is 16 amino acids long. Germline-derived CDR1 and CDR2 are MNHEY and SMNVEV (reference sequence). Here the CDR3 reads CASSSETSGGGNEQFF. CDR3 sequence (DNA): TGTGCCAGCAGTTCGGAGACTAGCGGGGGGGGTAATGAGCAGTTCTTC.

The rearrangement joins TRBV6-4 to TRBJ2-3; 13 positions agree with TRBD2. The CDR3 runs to 16 residues. Germline lookup yields CDR1 MRHNA and CDR2 SNTAGT. J lost 4 bases, V lost 0 bases, and 1 base had no gene match. In DNA, the CDR3 is TGTGCCAGCAGTGACTCAACTAGCGGGGGGGCAGATACGCAGTATTTT. Amino acid sequence: CASSDSTSGGADTQYF.

The chain uses TRBV10-2 and TRBJ2-1; 9 positions match TRBD2. Trimming took 6 bases from V and 2 from J; bases not matched to a gene: 2. Germline CDR1 and CDR2: WSHSY and SAAADI. The CDR3 runs 14 residues. The CDR3 region has the DNA TGCGCCAGCAGGGCTAGCGGGGCCTACAATGAGCAGTTCTTC. It specifies CASRASGAYNEQFF.

The gene calls are TRBV24-1 and TRBJ2-2; perhaps TRBD2 as D (5 bases). Germline CDR1 is KGHDR and CDR2 is SFDVKD. The V and J ends lost 3 bases and 3 bases respectively, with 10 bases between them. The CDR3 extends over 15 amino acids. CDR3 bases: TGTGCCACCAGTGATCCCCAGAGGGACACCGGGGAGCTGTTTTTT. This codes for CATSDPQRDTGELFF.

This rearrangement joins TRBV7-8 to TRBJ2-7; possibly TRBD2 for D (5 bases). The CDR3 is 14 amino acids. Trimming shortened V by 1 base and J by 1 base, and 8 bases separated the two germline ends. Looked up from germline, CDR1 is SGHVS and CDR2 is FQNEAQ. The CDR3 nucleotides are TGTGCCAGCAGCTTAGGGACGGGATCCTACGAGCAGTACTTC. The encoded protein is CASSLGTGSYEQYF.

The chain carries TRBV2 and TRBJ2-5, with TRBD2 matching over 15 bases. Germline trimming cut 9 bases from V and 5 bases from J; bases unmatched to any gene: 7. In germline, CDR1 is SNHLY, CDR2 FYNNEI. The CDR3 has 15 amino acids. The DNA for the CDR3 is TGTGCCAGTACGACCGGACTAGCGGGGGGGGAGACCCAGTACTTC. Its protein product is CASTTGLAGGETQYF.

The chain recombines TRBV6-5 with TRBJ1-2; D gene unclear. Germline CDR1 and CDR2: MNHEY and SVGAGI. This CDR3 spans 14 amino acids. Trimming cost V 2 bases and J 4 bases, with 11 bases left between them. This CDR3 is CASSYPGFSYGYTF. The CDR3 DNA is TGTGCCAGCAGTTACCCGGGTTTTAGCTATGGCTACACCTTC.

This clone appeared a few times. The chain has TRBV5-1 and TRBJ1-1, with a possible D match to TRBD1 (5 bases). CDR3 length: 14 amino acids. The germline CDR1 and CDR2 sequences are SGHRS and YFSETQ. Trimming cost V 2 bases and J 7 bases, with 15 bases left between them. CDR3 DNA sequence: TGCGCCAGCAGCTTACGGGGGGAATATGGTGAAGCTTTCTTT. Its translation is CASSLRGEYGEAFF.

V is TRBV5-1 and J is TRBJ2-7, with 7 positions matching TRBD2. Trimming cost V 4 bases and J 2 bases; bases outside gene matches: 3. The CDR3 consists of 13 residues. Germline assignment: CDR1 SGHRS and CDR2 YFSETQ. CDR3 DNA: TGCGCCAGCAGCCTAGCGGACGCCTACGAGCAGTACTTC. Amino acid sequence: CASSLADAYEQYF.

The genes are TRBV6-5 and TRBJ1-4; no firm D call. The CDR3 sequence is 14 residues long. Germline loops: CDR1 MNHEY, CDR2 SVGAGI. Trimming stripped 6 bases from V and 7 bases from J, with 15 bases between. The chain's CDR3 is CASRRGPASEKLFF. CDR3 DNA sequence: TGTGCCAGCAGGCGAGGTCCGGCAAGTGAAAAACTGTTTTTT.

The CDR3 sequence: CASSRQLNRGNEQYF. CDR3 DNA: TGTGCCAGCAGCAGACAGTTAAACAGGGGGAACGAGCAGTACTTC. The chain recombines TRBV11-3 with TRBJ2-7; 8 nucleotides line up with TRBD1. This CDR3 is 15 amino acids long. Trimming at V came to 5 bases and at J to 5 bases, leaving 11 bases not matched to a gene. From germline, CDR1 is SGHNT and CDR2 YENEEA.

V is TRBV27 and J is TRBJ1-5; D gene uncertain. The CDR3 sequence is 13 residues long. CDR1 and CDR2 from the germline V gene are MNHEY and SMNVEV (reference sequence). Trimming took 2 bases from V and 5 from J, leaving 7 bases between them. CDR3 in DNA: TGTGCCAGCAGTTTAGAGCCGCATCAGCCCCAGCATTTT. This sequence encodes CASSLEPHQPQHF.

The chain has TRBV5-5 and TRBJ1-2, with 7 bases matching TRBD1. V was pared by 4 bases and J by 3 bases, with 9 bases of the junction left unmatched. The CDR3 totals 15 residues. CDR1 is SGHKS, CDR2 YYEKEE, per germline (reference sequence). The CDR3 nucleotides are TGTGCCAGCAGCCCTAACAGGGGCAGAGACTATGGCTACACCTTC. It specifies CASSPNRGRDYGYTF.

This chain connects TRBV13 to TRBJ1-1; no firm D call. The V gene lost 5 bases and the J gene lost 1 base, with 14 bases spanning the gap. CDR1 and CDR2 from the germline V gene are PRHDT and FYEKMQ (reference sequence). The CDR3 totals 15 residues. The DNA for the CDR3 is TGTGCCAGCAGCCCCCATTTCCCGGGGAACACTGAAGCTTTCTTT. It encodes CASSPHFPGNTEAFF.

This chain uses TRBV7-8 with TRBJ1-2; D perhaps matches TRBD1 (6 bases). The V end was cut by 5 bases, the J end by 4 bases, with 11 bases between. The germline V gene encodes CDR1 SGHVS and CDR2 FQNEAQ. The CDR3 extends over 13 amino acids. CDR3: CASSRGGGYGYTF. The CDR3 nucleotides are TGTGCCAGCAGCCGAGGAGGGGGCTATGGCTACACCTTC.

The chain has TRBV3-1 (or the pseudogene TRBV3-2) and TRBJ2-1; 13 bases match TRBD2. Germline values: CDR1 LGHDT, CDR2 YNNKEL (reference sequence). J gave up 7 bases and V 4 bases, and 4 bases lay outside the gene matches. This CDR3 spans 15 amino acids. This CDR3 is CASSRGTSGANEQFF. The CDR3 DNA reads TGTGCCAGCAGCCGGGGGACTAGCGGGGCAAATGAGCAGTTCTTC.

This chain joins TRBV28 and TRBJ2-2, with D unresolved. The CDR3 consists of 11 residues. V was cut by 8 bases and J by 8 bases, with 9 bases left in between. Per the germline V gene, CDR1 is MDHEN and CDR2 is SYDVKM. CDR3 sequence (DNA): TGTGCCAGCTCCTACCCGGGGGAGCTGTTTTTT. It yields the protein CASSYPGELFF.

The chain links TRBV7-9 to TRBJ1-1; D unresolved. V lost 2 bases, J lost 1 base, and 5 bases lay in between. The germline V gene has CDR1 SEHNR and CDR2 FQNEAQ (reference sequence). The CDR3 sequence is 13 residues long. The CDR3 region has the DNA TGTGCCAGCAGCTTATGGGCGAACACTGAAGCTTTCTTT. It codes for CASSLWANTEAFF. The variable domain in full, with the rest retrieved from reference TRBV7-9 and TRBJ1-1, is DTGVSQNPRHKITKRGQNVTFRCDPISEHNRLYWYRQTLGQGPEFLTYFQNEAQLEKSRLLSDRFSAERPKGSFSTLEIQRTEQGDSAMYLCASSLWANTEAFFGQGTRLTVV.

This clone was detected only a few times. The V and J genes are TRBV9 and TRBJ2-3; 9 bases agree with TRBD2. Looked up from germline, CDR1 is SGDLS and CDR2 is YYNGEE. CDR3 length: 16 amino acids. With 0 bases clipped from V and 1 base from J, the junction kept 3 bases outside the gene matches. Here the CDR3 DNA reads TGTGCCAGCAGCGTAGGCGGGGGGGTTCGCACAGATACGCAGTATTTT. It translates to CASSVGGGVRTDTQYF.

This rearrangement joins TRBV11-2 to TRBJ2-1; 14 positions agree with TRBD2. CDR1 and CDR2 from the germline V gene are SGHAT and FQNNGV. J was trimmed by 6 bases and V by 5 bases; bases with no gene match: 3. The CDR3 sequence is 15 residues long. The chain's CDR3 is CASSLGLAGVNEQFF. The CDR3 bases are TGTGCCAGCAGCCTGGGACTAGCGGGGGTCAATGAGCAGTTCTTC. Drawing the rest from reference TRBV11-2 and TRBJ2-1, the complete variable domain is EAGVAQSPRYKIIEKRQSVAFWCNPISGHATLYWYQQILGQGPKLLIQFQNNGVVDDSQLPKDRFSAERLKGVDSTLKIQPAKLEDSAVYLCASSLGLAGVNEQFFGPGTRLTVL.

The table lists this clone with a few counts. This chain joins TRBV5-6 and TRBJ2-5; no reliable D call. Germline assignment: CDR1 SGHDT and CDR2 YYEEEE. With 4 bases removed from V and 5 bases from J, the gap between germline ends came to 6 bases. The CDR3 spans 11 residues. As DNA, the CDR3 is TGTGCCAGCAGCCAGATGGAGACCCAGTACTTC. Translation: CASSQMETQYF.

The table lists this clone with a few counts. The CDR3: CASSPRTGGNNEQFF. CDR3 DNA: TGTGCCAGCAGCCCCCGGACAGGGGGGAACAATGAGCAGTTCTTC. This chain joins TRBV7-2 and TRBJ2-1; 10 bases fit TRBD1. Germline V gene lookup returns CDR1 SGHTA and CDR2 FQGNSA. After removal of 5 bases from V and 5 bases from J, the junction contained 6 bases not matched to a gene. The CDR3 is 15 residues long.

This rearrangement joins TRBV6-1 to TRBJ2-3; D perhaps matches TRBD2 (7 bases). Germline V CDR1 and CDR2: MNHNS, SASEGT. V was trimmed by 1 base and J by 5 bases, leaving 16 bases between them. This CDR3 is 16 amino acids long. The CDR3 nucleotides read TGTGCCAGCAGTGAAGTTTATGGGGGGGCGGGAGATACGCAGTATTTT. As protein: CASSEVYGGAGDTQYF.

The rearrangement links TRBV3-1 (or the pseudogene TRBV3-2) to TRBJ2-5; 8 bases match TRBD2. The CDR3 covers 16 residues. Germline V gene sequence: CDR1 LGHDT, CDR2 YNNKEL (reference sequence). J gave up 4 bases and V 1 base, and 8 bases lay outside the gene matches. This CDR3 is CASSQARRGGRETQYF. The CDR3 DNA reads TGTGCCAGCAGCCAAGCAAGGCGCGGGGGGAGAGAGACCCAGTACTTC.